The 23 T cell receptor beta chains below were found in one sample sequenced in a study of blood T cell repertoires in COVID-19. Assay used: immunoSEQ multiplex PCR; TCRdb lists only in-frame clones, some missing. The table records 350,000 to 450,000 clones, approximately 90% of them present only once. The sample taken for sequencing was PBMCs or T cells enriched from blood (not recorded which). The receptors shown here come from a woman in her forties who had been exposed to COVID-19.

The table lists this clone with many counts. This chain connects TRBV27 to TRBJ1-1; 7 nucleotides agree with TRBD1. The V gene's germline CDR1 is MNHEY and CDR2 SMNVEV (reference sequence). The junction had 13 bases not matched to a gene; V was cut back by 0 bases and J by 3 bases. CDR3 size: 18 residues. CDR3 region: CASSLSTTGFFVYTEAFF. The CDR3 DNA reads TGTGCCAGCAGTTTATCGACGACAGGGTTTTTCGTTTACACTGAAGCTTTCTTT.

This clone was counted once. The J gene is TRBJ2-7, the V gene TRBV5-1; 10 nucleotides line up with TRBD2. This CDR3 comprises 16 residues. Germline V gene sequence: CDR1 SGHRS, CDR2 YFSETQ. V was pared by 4 bases and J by 0 bases, with 7 bases of the junction left unmatched. CDR3 DNA sequence: TGCGCCAGCAGCCTTACTAGCGGGGTGAGCTCCTACGAGCAGTACTTC. This translates into CASSLTSGVSSYEQYF.

The chain carries TRBV11-2 and TRBJ2-1, with a possible D match to TRBD2 (7 bases). CDR3 length: 17 residues. V was cut by 2 bases and J by 4 bases, with 18 bases left in between. Germline V gene sequence: CDR1 SGHAT, CDR2 FQNNGV. CDR3 sequence (DNA): TGTGCCAGCAGCTTATTAGTGAGGGGGGGCGGTTACAATGAGCAGTTCTTC. Protein product: CASSLLVRGGGYNEQFF.

The CDR3 region is CASSSTANTGELFF. CDR3 DNA: TGTGCCAGCAGCTCAACAGCGAACACCGGGGAGCTGTTTTTT. The chain has TRBV7-2 and TRBJ2-2; D unclear. The CDR3 covers 14 residues. The germline V and J ends were trimmed by 4 bases and 0 bases, with 6 bases remaining between them. CDR1 is SGHTA, CDR2 FQGNSA, per germline. The whole variable domain, filled in from reference TRBV7-2 and TRBJ2-2, reads GAGVSQSPSNKVTEKGKDVELRCDPISGHTALYWYRQSLGQGLEFLIYFQGNSAPDKSGLPSDRFSAERTGGSVSTLTIQRTQQEDSAVYLCASSSTANTGELFFGEGSRLTVL.

Turning to this clone: Different DNA sequences within this sample yield the same CDR3. The chain combines TRBV5-8 with TRBJ1-1; no definite D call. This CDR3 contains 13 residues. Germline CDR1 and CDR2: SGHTS and YDEGEE. Deletions cut 0 bases from V and 1 base from J, with 4 bases between. CDR3 amino acids: CASSLARNTEAFF. The CDR3 region has the DNA TGTGCCAGCAGCTTGGCCAGGAACACTGAAGCTTTCTTT. The entire variable domain, with the rest obtained from reference TRBV5-8 and TRBJ1-1, is as follows: EAGVTQSPTHLIKTRGQQATLRCSPISGHTSVYWYQQALGLGLQFLLWYDEGEERNRGNFPPRFSGRQFPNYSSELNVNALELEDSALYLCASSLARNTEAFFGQGTRLTVV.

The J gene is TRBJ1-6, the V gene TRBV6-2 or TRBV6-3; D is perhaps TRBD1 (5 bases). The V end lost 0 bases, the J end lost 10 bases, and 16 bases lay between the germline ends. Germline V gene data show CDR1 as MNHEY and CDR2 as SVGEGT. The CDR3 has 16 residues. This chain's CDR3 is CASSYSKAREGSPLHF. DNA for the CDR3: TGTGCCAGCAGTTACTCGAAGGCCAGGGAAGGCTCACCCCTCCACTTT.

The rearrangement links TRBV14 to TRBJ2-7; 10 nucleotides match TRBD1. Germline V gene data show CDR1 as SGHDN and CDR2 as FVKESK. CDR3 length: 15 amino acids. After removal of 5 bases from V and 5 bases from J, the junction contained 9 bases not matched to a gene. Here the CDR3 reads CASSSQTGGSDEQYF. CDR3 coding DNA: TGTGCCAGCAGCTCCCAGACAGGGGGCTCGGACGAGCAGTACTTC. The full variable domain, in which reference TRBV14 and TRBJ2-7 provide the parts outside the CDR3, is EAGVTQFPSHSVIEKGQTVTLRCDPISGHDNLYWYRRVMGKEIKFLLHFVKESKQDESGMPNNRFLAERTGGTYSTLKVQPAELEDSGVYFCASSSQTGGSDEQYFGPGTRLTVT.

This chain connects TRBV9 to TRBJ2-3; weak D call: TRBD2 (6 bases). This CDR3 has 15 residues. Trimming left V 1 base short and J 3 bases short, with 12 bases between. Germline-derived CDR1 and CDR2 are SGDLS and YYNGEE. CDR3 in amino acids: CASSVQPGETDTQYF. Here the CDR3 DNA reads TGTGCCAGCAGCGTACAACCGGGGGAGACAGATACGCAGTATTTT.

The gene calls are TRBV7-2 and TRBJ2-1, with D possibly being TRBD2 (6 bases). Germline-derived CDR1 and CDR2 are SGHTA and FQGNSA. V dropped 5 bases and J dropped 3 bases, with 11 bases sitting between them. The CDR3 totals 14 residues. The CDR3 DNA reads TGTGCCAGCAGCACGGGACTGGGCTACAATGAGCAGTTCTTC. Translation: CASSTGLGYNEQFF.

This sequence joins TRBV11-1 and TRBJ1-2; D is uncertain. This CDR3 is built from 13 residues. V lost 1 base and J lost 1, with 4 bases in between. In germline, CDR1 is SGHAT, CDR2 FQDESV (reference sequence). The DNA for the CDR3 is TGTGCCAGCAGCTTAGACAATAACTATGGCTACACCTTC. This gives the protein CASSLDNNYGYTF.

The chain employs TRBV7-6 and TRBJ1-2; 7 bases fit TRBD1. The junction had 5 bases not matched to a gene; V was cut back by 4 bases and J by 0 bases. The CDR3 has 15 amino acids. Looked up from germline, CDR1 is SGHVS and CDR2 is FNYEAQ. CDR3 bases: TGTGCCAGCAGCTCGGGACAGACTACTAACTATGGCTACACCTTC. It translates to CASSSGQTTNYGYTF.

CDR3 bases: TGTGCCAGCAGTTTATCGCCAGGGAGGAACTACGAGCAGTACTTC. It codes for CASSLSPGRNYEQYF. This chain joins TRBV27 and TRBJ2-7; a weak D match, TRBD2 (6 bases). The CDR3 covers 15 residues. Trimming took 0 bases from V and 3 from J, leaving 12 bases between them. Germline V gene data show CDR1 as MNHEY and CDR2 as SMNVEV (reference sequence).

The chain carries TRBV7-8 and TRBJ1-1; TRBD1 is a possible D gene (5 bases). Trimming took 3 bases from V and 0 from J, leaving 8 bases between them. This CDR3 has 14 residues. Germline V gene lookup returns CDR1 SGHVS and CDR2 FQNEAQ. DNA for the CDR3: TGTGCCAGCAGCTTTAAACAGGTGAACACTGAAGCTTTCTTT. This encodes CASSFKQVNTEAFF. The variable domain in full, completed from reference TRBV7-8 and TRBJ1-1, reads GAGVSQSPRYKVAKRGQDVALRCDPISGHVSLFWYQQALGQGPEFLTYFQNEAQLDKSGLPSDRFFAERPEGSVSTLKIQRTQQEDSAVYLCASSFKQVNTEAFFGQGTRLTVV.

The chain is built from TRBV21-1 and TRBJ1-1. TRBV21-1 constitutes a pseudogene. This CDR3 comprises 14 residues. The CDR3 DNA reads TGTGCCAGCAGCAAGGAGGTTGGGAACACTGAAGCTTTCTTT. This codes for CASSKEVGNTEAFF.

This clone was observed a single time. The chain couples TRBV30 to TRBJ1-3; 10 bases match TRBD1. Losses at the gene ends were 5 bases for V and 2 bases for J; bases not matched to a gene: 9. Germline values: CDR1 GTSNPN, CDR2 SVGIG (reference sequence). The CDR3 has 16 amino acids. CDR3 in amino acids: CAWSDRGPRTGNTIYF. CDR3 sequence (DNA): TGTGCCTGGTCCGACAGGGGGCCCCGAACTGGAAACACCATATATTTT.

V is TRBV30 and J is TRBJ1-3; D call uncertain. This CDR3 region has 13 residues. Germline V gene lookup returns CDR1 GTSNPN and CDR2 SVGIG (reference sequence). Trimming shortened V by 5 bases and J by 1 base, and 9 bases separated the two germline ends. The CDR3 is CAWSQESGNTIYF. For the CDR3, the DNA is TGTGCCTGGTCACAAGAATCTGGAAACACCATATATTTT.

Comment on this clone: The same CDR3 arises from other DNA sequences in this sample as well. The chain employs TRBV20-1 and TRBJ2-5; D gene uncertain. The V end lost 2 bases, the J end lost 1 base, and 2 bases lay between the germline ends. This CDR3 is 11 amino acids long. Germline V gene lookup returns CDR1 DFQATT and CDR2 SNEGSKA (reference sequence). The CDR3 region is CSARLQETQYF. CDR3 nucleotides: TGCAGTGCTAGACTCCAAGAGACCCAGTACTTC.

This chain joins TRBV3-1 (or the pseudogene TRBV3-2) and TRBJ1-6; D possibly corresponds to TRBD1 (6 bases). The germline V gene has CDR1 LGHDT and CDR2 YNNKEL (reference sequence). Deletions cut 4 bases from V and 7 bases from J, with 11 bases between. This CDR3 comprises 14 residues. The CDR3 protein is CASSPGTTNSPLHF. CDR3 nucleotide sequence: TGTGCCAGCAGCCCCGGGACAACAAATTCACCCCTCCACTTT.

The genes are TRBV10-2 and TRBJ1-4; D is perhaps TRBD1 (5 bases). This CDR3 region has 15 residues. V lost 3 bases to trimming and J lost 5 bases, with 13 bases between them. Germline assignment: CDR1 WSHSY and CDR2 SAAADI. CDR3 nucleotides: TGCGCCAGCAGTGACCCCGCGGGACGGAATGAAAAACTGTTTTTT. Translating gives CASSDPAGRNEKLFF.

This clone came up many times. The J gene is TRBJ2-2, the V gene TRBV28; 10 bases agree with TRBD2. The CDR3 is made up of 16 amino acids. The germline CDR1 and CDR2 sequences are MDHEN and SYDVKM. J was trimmed by 4 bases and V by 1 base; bases with no gene match: 3. CDR3: CASSLFASGSTGELFF. The CDR3 region has the DNA TGTGCCAGCAGTTTATTTGCTAGCGGGAGCACCGGGGAGCTGTTTTTT.

The chain links TRBV19 to TRBJ1-3; D ambiguous. The germline gives CDR1 LNHDA, CDR2 SQIVND (reference sequence). Trimming left V 1 base short and J 4 bases short, with 14 bases between. This CDR3 is built from 16 residues. The CDR3 DNA is TGTGCCAGTAGTATAGTGTCCAGGTCTTACGGAAACACCATATATTTT. Translating it yields CASSIVSRSYGNTIYF.

The rearrangement joins TRBV7-2 to TRBJ2-3, with TRBD2 identical over 9 bases. This CDR3 region has 18 residues. CDR1 and CDR2 (germline): SGHTA, FQGNSA. The junction had 9 bases not matched to a gene; V was cut back by 0 bases and J by 2 bases. In DNA form, the CDR3 reads TGTGCCAGCAGCTTAGCGCGGGGTCTAGCGGGGTCCACAGATACGCAGTATTTT. This encodes CASSLARGLAGSTDTQYF.

The V and J genes are TRBV18 and TRBJ1-1, with 12 bases matching TRBD1. With V trimmed by 6 bases and J by 10 bases, 18 bases remained unmatched. Germline CDR1 is KGHSH and CDR2 is LQKENI. This CDR3 region has 17 residues. CDR3 DNA: TGTGCCAGCTCTTCCCAGAGACCGGGACAGGGGGCTTCGGGAGCTTTCTTT. Encoded protein: CASSSQRPGQGASGAFF.